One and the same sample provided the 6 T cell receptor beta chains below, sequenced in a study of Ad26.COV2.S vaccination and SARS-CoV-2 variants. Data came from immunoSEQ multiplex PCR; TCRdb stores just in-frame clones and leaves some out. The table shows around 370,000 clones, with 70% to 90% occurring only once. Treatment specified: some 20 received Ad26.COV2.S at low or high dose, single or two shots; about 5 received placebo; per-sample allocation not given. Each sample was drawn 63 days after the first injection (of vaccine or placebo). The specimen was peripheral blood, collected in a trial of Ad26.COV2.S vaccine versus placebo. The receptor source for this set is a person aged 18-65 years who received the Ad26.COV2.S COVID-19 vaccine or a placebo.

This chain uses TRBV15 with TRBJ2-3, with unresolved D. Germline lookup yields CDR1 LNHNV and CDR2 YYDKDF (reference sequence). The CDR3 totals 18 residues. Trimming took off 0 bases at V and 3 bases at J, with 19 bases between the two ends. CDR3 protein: CATSRDVWGRKGTDTQYF. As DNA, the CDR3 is TGTGCCACCAGCAGAGATGTTTGGGGTAGAAAAGGAACAGATACGCAGTATTTT.

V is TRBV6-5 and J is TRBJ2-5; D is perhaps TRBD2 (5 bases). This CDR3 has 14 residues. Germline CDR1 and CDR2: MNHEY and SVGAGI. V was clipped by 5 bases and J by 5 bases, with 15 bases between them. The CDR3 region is CASSRRLAGETQYF. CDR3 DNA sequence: TGTGCCAGCAGTCGCCGGCTAGCAGGCGAGACCCAGTACTTC.

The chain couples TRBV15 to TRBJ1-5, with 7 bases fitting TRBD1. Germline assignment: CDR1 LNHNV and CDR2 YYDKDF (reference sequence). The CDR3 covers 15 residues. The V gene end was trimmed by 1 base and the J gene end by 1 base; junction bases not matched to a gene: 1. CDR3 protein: CATSRGDSSNQPQHF. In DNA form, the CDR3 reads TGTGCCACCAGCAGAGGGGACAGCAGCAATCAGCCCCAGCATTTT.

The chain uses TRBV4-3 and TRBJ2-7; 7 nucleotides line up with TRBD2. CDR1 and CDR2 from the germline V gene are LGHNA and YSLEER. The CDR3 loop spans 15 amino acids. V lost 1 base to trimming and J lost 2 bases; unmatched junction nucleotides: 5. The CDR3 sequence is CASSQVAGAPYEQYF. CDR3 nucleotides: TGCGCCAGCAGCCAAGTAGCGGGTGCCCCCTACGAGCAGTACTTC.

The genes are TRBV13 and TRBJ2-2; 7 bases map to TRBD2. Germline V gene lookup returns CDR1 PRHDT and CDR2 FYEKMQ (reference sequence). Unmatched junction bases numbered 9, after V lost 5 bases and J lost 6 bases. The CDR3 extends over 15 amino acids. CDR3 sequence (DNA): TGTGCCAGCAGCACCAGCGGGGTGGGGCCCGGGGAGCTGTTTTTT. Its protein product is CASSTSGVGPGELFF.

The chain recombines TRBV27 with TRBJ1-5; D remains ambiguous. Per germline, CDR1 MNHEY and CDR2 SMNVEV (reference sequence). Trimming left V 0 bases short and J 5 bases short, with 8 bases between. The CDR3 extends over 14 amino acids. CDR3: CASSLSGRYQPQHF. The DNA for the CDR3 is TGTGCCAGCAGTTTATCTGGGCGGTATCAGCCCCAGCATTTT.